This T cell receptor beta chain is from a study of control samples from healthy donors and cancer patients. Using immunoSEQ multiplex PCR, the repertoire was profiled, and TCRdb retains in-frame clones only, with some absent. The sample records about 47,000 clones, 75% to 90% being singletons. Germline loops: CDR1 LGHDT, CDR2 YNNKEL (reference sequence). V was shortened by 0 bases and J by 2 bases, with 10 bases between the two germline ends. The CDR3 is 15 residues long. This sequence was found in a man in his 70s in good health. V and J are TRBV3-1 (or the pseudogene TRBV3-2) and TRBJ1-2, with D perhaps TRBD1 (5 bases). Sequencing input: blood. CDR3 protein: CASSQDLGGNYGYTF. Here the CDR3 DNA reads TGTGCCAGCAGCCAAGATCTGGGGGGGAACTATGGCTACACCTTC.